This T cell receptor beta chain comes out of a study of blood T cell repertoires in COVID-19 (dated by TCRdb to 2020 to 2022). Concerning the study at large: The collaborator samples originated in the United States, Italy and Spain and spanned the acute and convalescent phases of COVID-19. The prospective study material was composed of cDNA or gDNA derived from T cells, B-cell-depleted T cells, or PBMCs. The dataset comprised deeply sampled blood TCRbeta repertoires from subjects exposed to, actively infected with, or recovered from COVID-19. A freely available public database, intended as a resource for researchers studying the immune response to SARS-CoV-2, is where the repertoires were released. The samples were drawn from two sources: the first 160 participants of the ongoing ImmuneRACE study, and fewer than 1,500 subjects contributed by 6 global collaborators. Nearly every sample came with metadata listing a de-identified subject ID, COVID-19 status, age in years and sex. Where HLA class I and class II types were available, the types were taken from metadata supplied by the sample provider, not from assay-based typing.

Details on this clone: There is no known antigen for this receptor. No quality values exist for individual bases; no much larger clone is one base distant.

What the authors observed across the whole study: The quantity of clinical and demographic metadata differed by source and by participant and was supplied without curation.

Another Seattle source contributed samples from volunteer blood donors who had recovered from COVID-19. Whole blood was collected in K2EDTA tubes by collaborating institutions according to the institutions' own protocols. Collaborator samples were shipped for TCRbeta analysis as frozen whole blood, isolated PBMCs, or DNA extracted from either sample type. Between the V and J ends, shortened by 0 bases and 3 bases respectively, the junction contains 17 bases. CDR1 and CDR2 are read off the germline V gene as MNHNS and SASEGT. The CDR3 holds 17 amino acids from the cysteine to the phenylalanine. The CDR3 DNA has 51 bases and is translated from base 1. TCRbeta CDR3 regions were amplified from genomic DNA by means of the immunoSEQ Assay, a bias-controlled multiplex PCR. In the paper's pipeline: Nucleated cell counts per sample were estimated from amplification of reference gene primers within the assay. To quantify the absolute abundance of each unique TCRbeta CDR3 rearrangement, sequence reads were collapsed and filtered. For each sample, productive Simpson clonality was calculated by taking the square root of Simpson's diversity index across productive rearrangements. TCRdb stores this immuneACCESS table with in-frame sequences only. Part of the clones is absent; in the studies checked, under half of the shortfall reflects unresolved V genes, and no reason is known for the rest. The V and J calls and clone size are taken from that table; D and trimming were inferred from the DNA. Present in this sample are about 300,000 clones, around 87% of which were seen just once. The leading ten clones occupy 1.5% of the sample.

The sequence is built from TRBV6-1 and TRBJ1-2; TRBD1 is perhaps the D gene, given 6 matching bases. This clonotype originated in a woman between 40 and 55 years old who had recovered from COVID-19. Sequencing was performed on peripheral blood. Here is the DNA: TGTGCCAGCAGTGAAGCTGGGGGGGGGCCGAGAGACTATGGCTACACCTTC. This translates into CASSEAGGGPRDYGYTF.